This entry lists 20 T cell receptor beta chains sequenced from one sample in a study of shared clonotypes between healthy human individuals. Libraries were prepared by immunoSEQ multiplex PCR; TCRdb keeps only in-frame clonotypes and omits some of them. The table includes a few hundred thousand clones, less than 98% detected once. The sequenced sample consisted of naive CD4+ T cells sorted from blood. Subset indicated: CD45RA+ positively selected. The receptors here all came from a woman aged 25 to 39 in good health.

The rearrangement uses TRBV4-2 and TRBJ2-1; D gene unclear. CDR1 LGHNA and CDR2 YNFKEQ come from the germline V gene. V was pared by 0 bases and J by 2 bases, with 8 bases between. The CDR3 spans 15 residues. The CDR3 region has the DNA TGTGCCAGCAGCCAAGATGTCACTCCCTACAATGAGCAGTTCTTC. This codes for CASSQDVTPYNEQFF.

This chain uses TRBV21-1 with TRBJ2-5; the D call TRBD2 from the table was never checked on the DNA. TRBV21-1 is a documented pseudogene. The CDR3 spans 14 residues. CDR3 region: CASSKASRVETQYF. In DNA form, the CDR3 reads TGTGCCAGCAGCAAAGCTTCGAGGGTAGAGACCCAGTACTTC.

This sequence joins TRBV9 and TRBJ2-7; TRBD1 might be the D (6 bases). CDR1 SGDLS and CDR2 YYNGEE come from the germline V gene. V lost 3 bases to trimming and J lost 4 bases, with 26 bases between them. The CDR3 sequence is 18 residues long. This CDR3 is CASSARIPWGLLYYEQYF. CDR3 nucleotide sequence: TGTGCCAGCAGCGCAAGAATTCCCTGGGGGCTTCTTTATTACGAGCAGTACTTC.

CDR3 nucleotide sequence: TGTGCCAGCAGCTTAGGCCCCGAGTGGGCCAATGAGCAGTTCTTC. This codes for CASSLGPEWANEQFF. The chain is built from TRBV11-2 and TRBJ2-1, with D unresolved. The CDR3 is 15 residues long. CDR1 and CDR2 from the germline V gene are SGHAT and FQNNGV. V lost 1 base, J lost 6 bases, and 13 bases lay in between.

The J gene is TRBJ2-2, the V gene TRBV6-1; possible D gene TRBD1, 8 bases. Germline values: CDR1 MNHNS, CDR2 SASEGT. This CDR3 spans 22 amino acids. V dropped 2 bases and J dropped 0 bases, with 28 bases sitting between them. The CDR3 sequence is CASSEPAGGPTKRDPNTGELFF. The CDR3 DNA reads TGTGCCAGCAGTGAACCAGCAGGGGGCCCAACCAAGCGGGACCCGAACACCGGGGAGCTGTTTTTT.

The chain has TRBV7-2 and TRBJ2-3; the match to TRBD1 covers 9 bases. CDR1 SGHTA and CDR2 FQGNSA come from the germline V gene. The CDR3 consists of 15 residues. V lost 4 bases to trimming and J lost 1 base; unmatched junction nucleotides: 3. The CDR3 is CASSSGQGGTDTQYF. For the CDR3, the DNA is TGTGCCAGCAGCTCGGGACAGGGAGGCACAGATACGCAGTATTTT. The full variable domain, its missing parts supplied by reference TRBV7-2 and TRBJ2-3, is GAGVSQSPSNKVTEKGKDVELRCDPISGHTALYWYRQSLGQGLEFLIYFQGNSAPDKSGLPSDRFSAERTGGSVSTLTIQRTQQEDSAVYLCASSSGQGGTDTQYFGPGTRLTVL.

This clone was detected only once. The J gene is TRBJ1-2, the V gene TRBV30, with TRBD1 as a possible D gene (5 bases). Germline V gene lookup returns CDR1 GTSNPN and CDR2 SVGIG (reference sequence). The V gene lost 3 bases and the J gene lost 0 bases, with 14 bases spanning the gap. This CDR3 has 15 amino acids. Here the CDR3 reads CAWSLEGLTNYGYTF. The CDR3 nucleotides read TGTGCCTGGAGCCTGGAGGGACTTACTAACTATGGCTACACCTTC.

The V call is TRBV2, the J call TRBJ2-1; D gene unclear. CDR1 SNHLY and CDR2 FYNNEI come from the germline V gene. The CDR3 contains 12 residues. V lost 2 bases and J 13 bases, leaving 12 bases between the germline ends. The DNA for the CDR3 is TGTGCCAGCAGTGAAAAGGGCCCGCGACAGTTCTTC. Translated: CASSEKGPRQFF.

The gene calls are TRBV28 and TRBJ2-7, with D tentatively TRBD1 (6 bases). V was clipped by 2 bases and J by 1 base, with 12 bases between them. The CDR3 loop spans 15 amino acids. The germline V gene encodes CDR1 MDHEN and CDR2 SYDVKM. The CDR3 is CASSLHQGSSYEQYF. CDR3 sequence (DNA): TGTGCCAGCAGTTTACATCAGGGGTCTTCCTACGAGCAGTACTTC.

The chain is built from TRBV4-1 and TRBJ2-3; 7 bases match TRBD2. The CDR3 contains 16 residues. The ends lost 1 base at V and 3 bases at J; junction bases unmatched: 7. CDR1 MGHRA and CDR2 YSYEKL come from the germline V gene. The CDR3 here is CASSQAWIAGTDTQYF. Written as DNA, the CDR3 is TGCGCCAGCAGCCAAGCCTGGATAGCGGGTACAGATACGCAGTATTTT.

The CDR3 region is CASSTGLAGITDTQYF. CDR3 DNA: TGTGCCAGCAGTACCGGACTAGCGGGAATAACAGATACGCAGTATTTT. This rearrangement joins TRBV25-1 to TRBJ2-3; 12 bases are shared with TRBD2. After removal of 5 bases from V and 3 bases from J, the junction contained 6 bases not matched to a gene. The V gene's germline CDR1 is MGHDK and CDR2 SYGVNS. The CDR3 has 16 amino acids.

J is TRBJ2-2 and V is TRBV15; D might be TRBD1 (6 bases). Germline CDR1 and CDR2: LNHNV and YYDKDF (reference sequence). CDR3 size: 17 residues. Trimming took 5 bases from V and 7 from J, leaving 23 bases between them. This chain's CDR3 is CATSATSRGRDHGELFF. The CDR3 nucleotides read TGTGCCACCAGCGCCACTTCCAGGGGCCGCGATCACGGGGAGCTGTTTTTT.

V is TRBV7-9 and J is TRBJ2-3; no clear D gene. The CDR3 extends over 13 amino acids. V was clipped by 7 bases and J by 0 bases, with 8 bases between them. Looked up from germline, CDR1 is SEHNR and CDR2 is FQNEAQ (reference sequence). The CDR3 coding sequence is TGTGCCAGCAACCAACGGAGCACAGATACGCAGTATTTT. Translation: CASNQRSTDTQYF.

The chain combines TRBV6-5 with TRBJ1-3; 8 bases align to TRBD1. Germline V CDR1 and CDR2: MNHEY, SVGAGI. V lost 0 bases and J lost 4; bases outside the gene matches: 5. The CDR3 is made up of 16 amino acids. CDR3 bases: TGTGCCAGCAGTTACTCAGGACAGGGCCGAGGAAACACCATATATTTT. Its translation: CASSYSGQGRGNTIYF.

The V and J genes are TRBV14 and TRBJ1-2; no firm D call. Per the germline V gene, CDR1 is SGHDN and CDR2 is FVKESK. The ends were cut back, 0 bases at V and 4 bases at J, with 12 bases in the middle. The CDR3 spans 15 residues. For the CDR3, the DNA is TGTGCCAGCAGCCAAGATCAGGAAGGGAGCTATGGCTACACCTTC. Translated, it gives CASSQDQEGSYGYTF. The full variable domain, in which reference TRBV14 and TRBJ1-2 provide the parts outside the CDR3, is EAGVTQFPSHSVIEKGQTVTLRCDPISGHDNLYWYRRVMGKEIKFLLHFVKESKQDESGMPNNRFLAERTGGTYSTLKVQPAELEDSGVYFCASSQDQEGSYGYTFGSGTRLTVV.

The chain joins TRBV5-1 to TRBJ2-5; no clear D. V was shortened by 0 bases and J by 5 bases, with 11 bases between the two germline ends. This CDR3 is built from 14 residues. CDR1 SGHRS and CDR2 YFSETQ come from the germline V gene. The CDR3, as DNA: TGCGCCAGCAGCTTGGGTCTCAACCCGGAGACCCAGTACTTC. It specifies CASSLGLNPETQYF.

The rearrangement joins TRBV4-1 to TRBJ2-7; 11 nucleotides align to TRBD2. The CDR3 totals 21 residues. With V trimmed by 0 bases and J by 3 bases, 19 bases remained unmatched. In germline, CDR1 is MGHRA, CDR2 YSYEKL. The CDR3 bases are TGCGCCAGCAGCCAAGAGAGGGCTAGCGGGAGGTCGGGTGTGAGCGTCTACGAGCAGTACTTC. Its translation is CASSQERASGRSGVSVYEQYF.

The CDR3 DNA reads TGTGCCAGCAGCCCGGCGGTGATCGTCTCTGAAGCTTTCTTT. Translation gives CASSPAVIVSEAFF. This sequence joins TRBV7-3 and TRBJ1-1; D unresolved. Trimming took off 5 bases at V and 6 bases at J, with 16 bases between the two ends. The CDR3 is 14 amino acids. Germline V gene sequence: CDR1 SGHTA, CDR2 FQGTGA.

A few counts support this clone. The V call is TRBV27, the J call TRBJ2-2, with no clear D. The CDR3 spans 12 residues. The germline V gene encodes CDR1 MNHEY and CDR2 SMNVEV (reference sequence). V was shortened by 1 base and J by 7 bases, with 4 bases between the two germline ends. The chain's CDR3 is CASSLFNGELFF. The CDR3 bases are TGTGCCAGCAGTTTATTCAACGGGGAGCTGTTTTTT.

This sequence joins TRBV5-4 and TRBJ2-5; 14 nucleotides line up with TRBD2. V was pared by 0 bases and J by 3 bases, with 4 bases of the junction left unmatched. CDR1 is SGHNT, CDR2 YYREEE, per germline (reference sequence). This CDR3 contains 17 residues. The CDR3 reads CASSLVGLAGVKETQYF. CDR3 DNA: TGTGCCAGCAGCTTGGTGGGACTAGCGGGAGTAAAAGAGACCCAGTACTTC.